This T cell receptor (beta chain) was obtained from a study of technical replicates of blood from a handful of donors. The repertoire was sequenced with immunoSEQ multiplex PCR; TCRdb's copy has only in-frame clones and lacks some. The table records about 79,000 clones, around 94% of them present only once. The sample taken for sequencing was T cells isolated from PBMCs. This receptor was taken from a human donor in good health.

The CDR3 sequence is CASSSLPLGTGIYGYTF. DNA for the CDR3: TGTGCCAGCAGCTCGCTACCCCTCGGGACAGGGATCTATGGCTACACCTTC. The V and J genes are TRBV13 and TRBJ1-2, with 9 bases identical to TRBD1. This CDR3 contains 17 residues. Trimming took 4 bases from V and 4 from J; bases not matched to a gene: 13. CDR1 PRHDT and CDR2 FYEKMQ come from the germline V gene (reference sequence).